This T cell receptor (beta chain) was recorded in a study of T cells in Graves' hyperthyroidism and ophthalmopathy. From 10 ml of fresh peripheral blood, PBMCs were isolated. TCR beta CDR3 region amplification was performed from RNA transcripts. TCR CDR3 regions were first amplified by RT-PCR with HTBI primers. Each CDR3 protein is one row after TCRdb ran MiXCR on the multiplex PCR reads. The repertoire holds approximately 640,000 distinct CDR3 sequences, roughly 17% seen once, with 15% in the top ten. Comment on this clonotype: A junction end diverges from the germline sequence, so it may reflect a read error.

Per germline, CDR1 MDHEN and CDR2 SYDVKM. CDR3 length: 14 residues. The rearrangement uses TRBV28 and TRBJ1-6, with unresolved D. Sequencing used blood. This receptor was taken from a man aged 50-59 years with Graves' hyperthyroidism. The CDR3 protein is CASRLDIDNSPLHF. CDR3 nucleotides: TGTGCCAGCCGTTTAGACATTGATAATTCACCCCTCCACTTT.